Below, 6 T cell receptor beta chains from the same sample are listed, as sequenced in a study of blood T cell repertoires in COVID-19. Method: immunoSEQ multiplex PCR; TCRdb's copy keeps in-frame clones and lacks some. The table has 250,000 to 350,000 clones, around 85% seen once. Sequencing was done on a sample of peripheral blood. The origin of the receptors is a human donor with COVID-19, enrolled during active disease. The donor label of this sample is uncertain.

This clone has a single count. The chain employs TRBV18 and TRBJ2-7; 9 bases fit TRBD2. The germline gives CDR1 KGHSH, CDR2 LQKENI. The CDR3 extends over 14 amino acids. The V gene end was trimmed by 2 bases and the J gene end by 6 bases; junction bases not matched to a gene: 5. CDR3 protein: CASSPGGRASEQYF. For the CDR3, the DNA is TGTGCCAGCTCACCAGGCGGGAGGGCTTCCGAGCAGTACTTC.

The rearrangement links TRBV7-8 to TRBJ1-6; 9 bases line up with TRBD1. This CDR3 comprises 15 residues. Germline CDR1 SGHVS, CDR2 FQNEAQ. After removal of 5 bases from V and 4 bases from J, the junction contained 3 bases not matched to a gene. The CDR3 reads CASSGDREYNSPLHF. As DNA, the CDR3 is TGTGCCAGCAGCGGGGACAGGGAATATAATTCACCCCTCCACTTT. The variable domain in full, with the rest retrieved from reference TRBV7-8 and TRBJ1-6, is GAGVSQSPRYKVAKRGQDVALRCDPISGHVSLFWYQQALGQGPEFLTYFQNEAQLDKSGLPSDRFFAERPEGSVSTLKIQRTQQEDSAVYLCASSGDREYNSPLHFGNGTRLTVT.

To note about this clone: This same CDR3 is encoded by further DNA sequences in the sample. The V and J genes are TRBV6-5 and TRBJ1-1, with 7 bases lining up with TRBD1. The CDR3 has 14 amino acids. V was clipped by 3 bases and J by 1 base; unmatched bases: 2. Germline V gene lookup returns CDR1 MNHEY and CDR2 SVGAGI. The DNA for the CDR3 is TGTGCCAGCAGTTATCAGGGGGGGAACACTGAAGCTTTCTTT. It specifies CASSYQGGNTEAFF.

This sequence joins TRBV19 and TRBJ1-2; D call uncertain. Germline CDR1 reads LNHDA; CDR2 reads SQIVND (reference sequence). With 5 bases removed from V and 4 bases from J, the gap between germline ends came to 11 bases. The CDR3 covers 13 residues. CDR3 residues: CASSPDKFYGYTF. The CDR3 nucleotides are TGTGCCAGTAGTCCCGACAAGTTCTATGGCTACACCTTC.

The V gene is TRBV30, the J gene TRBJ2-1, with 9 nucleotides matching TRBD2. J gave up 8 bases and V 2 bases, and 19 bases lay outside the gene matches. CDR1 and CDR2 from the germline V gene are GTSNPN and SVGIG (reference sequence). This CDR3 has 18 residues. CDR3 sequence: CAWSSLYELAGDIDEQFF. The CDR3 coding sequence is TGTGCCTGGAGTAGTCTTTATGAGTTAGCGGGAGACATCGATGAGCAGTTCTTC.

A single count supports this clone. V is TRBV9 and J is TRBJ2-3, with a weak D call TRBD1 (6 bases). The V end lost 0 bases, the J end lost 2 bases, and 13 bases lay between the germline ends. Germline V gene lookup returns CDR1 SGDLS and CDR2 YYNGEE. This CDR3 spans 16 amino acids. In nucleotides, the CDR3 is TGTGCCAGCAGCGTAGGTTATGGGGGCAACACAGATACGCAGTATTTT. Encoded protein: CASSVGYGGNTDTQYF.